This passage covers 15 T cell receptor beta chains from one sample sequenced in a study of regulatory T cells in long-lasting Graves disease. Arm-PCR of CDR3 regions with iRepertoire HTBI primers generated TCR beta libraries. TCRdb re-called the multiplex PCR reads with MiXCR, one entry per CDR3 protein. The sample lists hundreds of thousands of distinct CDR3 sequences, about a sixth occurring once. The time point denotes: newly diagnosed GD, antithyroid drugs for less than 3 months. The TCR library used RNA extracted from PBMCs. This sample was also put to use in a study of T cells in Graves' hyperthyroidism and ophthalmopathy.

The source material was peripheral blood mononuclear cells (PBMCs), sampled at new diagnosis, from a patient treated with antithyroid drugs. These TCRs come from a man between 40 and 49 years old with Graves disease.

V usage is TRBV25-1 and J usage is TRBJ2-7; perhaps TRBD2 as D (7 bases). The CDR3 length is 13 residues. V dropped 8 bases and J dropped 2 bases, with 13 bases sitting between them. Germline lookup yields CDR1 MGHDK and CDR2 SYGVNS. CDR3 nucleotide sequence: TGTGCCAGCGAGGGGGGGGCGGCCTACGAGCAGTACTTC. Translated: CASEGGAAYEQYF.

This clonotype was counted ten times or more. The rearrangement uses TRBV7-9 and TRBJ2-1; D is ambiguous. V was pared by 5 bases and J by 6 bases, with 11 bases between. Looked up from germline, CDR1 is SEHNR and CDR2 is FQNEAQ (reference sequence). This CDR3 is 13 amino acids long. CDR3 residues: CASSPPTGNEQFF. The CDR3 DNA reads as TGTGCCAGCAGCCCCCCGACTGGCAATGAGCAGTTCTTC.

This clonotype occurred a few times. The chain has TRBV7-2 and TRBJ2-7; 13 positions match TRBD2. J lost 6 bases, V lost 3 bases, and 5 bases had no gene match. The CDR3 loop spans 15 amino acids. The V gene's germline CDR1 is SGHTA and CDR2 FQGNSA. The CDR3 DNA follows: TGTGCCAGCAGCTTTGGACTAGCGGGGGCGATCGAGCAGTACTTC. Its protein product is CASSFGLAGAIEQYF.

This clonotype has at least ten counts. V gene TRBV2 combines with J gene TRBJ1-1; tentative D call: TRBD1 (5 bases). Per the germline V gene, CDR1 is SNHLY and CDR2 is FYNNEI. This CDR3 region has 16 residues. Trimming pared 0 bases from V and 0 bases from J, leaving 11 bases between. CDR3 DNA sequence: TGTGCCAGCAGTGAAGCGCTTCGGGGCTTGAACACTGAAGCTTTCTTT. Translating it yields CASSEALRGLNTEAFF.

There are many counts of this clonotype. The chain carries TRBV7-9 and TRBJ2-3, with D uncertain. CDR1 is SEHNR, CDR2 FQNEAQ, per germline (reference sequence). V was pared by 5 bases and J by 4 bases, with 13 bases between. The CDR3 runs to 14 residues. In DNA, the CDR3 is TGTGCCAGCAGCCGTAACCCGGACGCAGATACGCAGTATTTT. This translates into CASSRNPDADTQYF. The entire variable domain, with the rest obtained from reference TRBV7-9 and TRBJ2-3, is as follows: DTGVSQNPRHKITKRGQNVTFRCDPISEHNRLYWYRQTLGQGPEFLTYFQNEAQLEKSRLLSDRFSAERPKGSFSTLEIQRTEQGDSAMYLCASSRNPDADTQYFGPGTRLTVL.

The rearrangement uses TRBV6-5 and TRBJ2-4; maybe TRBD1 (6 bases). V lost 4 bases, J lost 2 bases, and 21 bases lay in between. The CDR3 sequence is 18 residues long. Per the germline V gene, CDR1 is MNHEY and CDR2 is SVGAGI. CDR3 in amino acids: CASSSGHYRDRSKNIQYF. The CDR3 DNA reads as TGTGCCAGCAGTTCCGGGCACTACAGGGATCGGTCCAAAAACATTCAGTACTTC.

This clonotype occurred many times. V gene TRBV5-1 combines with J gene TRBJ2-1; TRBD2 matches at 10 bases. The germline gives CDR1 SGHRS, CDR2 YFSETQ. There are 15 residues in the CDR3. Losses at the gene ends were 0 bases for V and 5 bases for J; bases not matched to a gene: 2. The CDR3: CASSLVGLADNEQFF. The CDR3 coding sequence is TGCGCCAGCAGCTTGGTCGGACTAGCGGACAATGAGCAGTTCTTC.

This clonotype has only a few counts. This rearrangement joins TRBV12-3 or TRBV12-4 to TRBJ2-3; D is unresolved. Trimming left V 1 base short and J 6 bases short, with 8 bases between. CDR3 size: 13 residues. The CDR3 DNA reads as TGTGCCAGCAGTTTAGACACAACGGATACGCAGTATTTT. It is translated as CASSLDTTDTQYF.

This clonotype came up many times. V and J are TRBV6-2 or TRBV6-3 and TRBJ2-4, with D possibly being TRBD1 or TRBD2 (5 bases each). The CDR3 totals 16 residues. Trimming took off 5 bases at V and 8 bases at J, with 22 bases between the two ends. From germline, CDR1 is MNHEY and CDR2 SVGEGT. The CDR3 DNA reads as TGTGCCAGCAGTCGTAGTCCAGGGACCGGACGGTACATTCAGTACTTC. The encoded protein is CASSRSPGTGRYIQYF.

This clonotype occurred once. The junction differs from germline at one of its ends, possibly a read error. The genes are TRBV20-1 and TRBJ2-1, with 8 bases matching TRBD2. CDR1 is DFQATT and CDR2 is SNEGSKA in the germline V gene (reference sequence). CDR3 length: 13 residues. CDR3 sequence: CSAFGGGYNKQFF. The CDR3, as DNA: TGCAGTGCATTCGGGGGGGGCTACAATAAGCAGTTCTTC.

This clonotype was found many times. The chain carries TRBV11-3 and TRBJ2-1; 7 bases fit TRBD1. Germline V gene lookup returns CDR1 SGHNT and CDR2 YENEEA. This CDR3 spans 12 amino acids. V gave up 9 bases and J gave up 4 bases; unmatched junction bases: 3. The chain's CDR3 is CASGDRYNEQFF. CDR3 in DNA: TGTGCCAGTGGGGACAGATACAATGAGCAGTTCTTC. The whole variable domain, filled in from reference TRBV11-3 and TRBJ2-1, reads EAGVVQSPRYKIIEKKQPVAFWCNPISGHNTLYWYLQNLGQGPELLIRYENEEAVDDSQLPKDRFSAERLKGVDSTLKIQPAELGDSAVYLCASGDRYNEQFFGPGTRLTVL.

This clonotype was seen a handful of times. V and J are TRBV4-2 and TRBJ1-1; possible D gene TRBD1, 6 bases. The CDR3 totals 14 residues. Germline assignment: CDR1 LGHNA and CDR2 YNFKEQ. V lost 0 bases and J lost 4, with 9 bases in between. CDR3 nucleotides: TGTGCCAGCAGCCAAGATGGGGGGCGCACTGAAGCTTTCTTT. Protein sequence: CASSQDGGRTEAFF.

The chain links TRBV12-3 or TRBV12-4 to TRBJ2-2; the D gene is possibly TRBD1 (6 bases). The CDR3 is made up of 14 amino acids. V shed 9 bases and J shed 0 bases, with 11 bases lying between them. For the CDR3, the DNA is TGTGCCAGTAGTAAGGGGGCGAACACCGGGGAGCTGTTTTTT. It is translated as CASSKGANTGELFF.

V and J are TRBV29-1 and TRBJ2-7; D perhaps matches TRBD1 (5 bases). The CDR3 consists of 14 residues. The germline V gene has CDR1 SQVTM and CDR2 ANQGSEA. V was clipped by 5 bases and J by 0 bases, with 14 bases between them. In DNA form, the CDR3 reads TGCAGCGTTCGACCACAGGTTGACTCCTACGAGCAGTACTTC. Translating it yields CSVRPQVDSYEQYF.

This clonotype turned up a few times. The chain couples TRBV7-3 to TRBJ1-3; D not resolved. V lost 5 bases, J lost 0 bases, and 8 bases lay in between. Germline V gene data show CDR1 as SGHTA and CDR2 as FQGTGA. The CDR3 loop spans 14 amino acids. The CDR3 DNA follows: TGTGCCAGCAGCCGAAGAGACTCTGGAAACACCATATATTTT. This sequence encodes CASSRRDSGNTIYF.